Listed below are T cell receptor beta chains from one sample, sequenced in a study of neurological immune-mediated disorders. TCRdb re-analysed the 5' RACE reads in MiXCR, keeping a single row per CDR3 protein. The sample includes under 70,000 distinct CDR3 sequences, approximately 4% of them seen just once. Sequences were obtained from PBMCs. Every receptor here comes from a woman aged 30 to 39 with multiple sclerosis. CDR3s include the opening cysteine and the closing phenylalanine or tryptophan. The D gene is left open where the match is weak. The size field is filled for only some rows; it gives once, few, many or a size class.

V	J	D	size	DNA	CDR3
TRBV4-2	TRBJ2-7	NA	many	TGTGCCAGCAGCCAAGAACCCGGGCTCAAGAAAGAGCAGTACTTC	CASSQEPGLKKEQYF
TRBV5-1	TRBJ2-3	NA	many	TGCGCCAGCAGCCCCCCTAATCAGGCCATCACAGATACGCAGTATTTT	CASSPPNQAITDTQYF
TRBV20-1	TRBJ2-3	NA	few	TGCAGTGCTAGAGATCGTAGGGATCCCACAGATACGCAGTATTTT	CSARDRRDPTDTQYF
TRBV27	TRBJ2-3	TRBD2	few	TGTGCCAGCAGTTTATGGTGGGAGGGCGGGTCTAGCACAGATACGCAGTATTTT	CASSLWWEGGSSTDTQYF
TRBV7-2	TRBJ2-5	NA	many	TGTGCCAGCAGCTCTCCGGCGGGTCATCTGGAAGAGACCCAGTACTTC	CASSSPAGHLEETQYF
TRBV6-5	TRBJ1-1	TRBD1	few	TGTGCCATCGCCGGGACAGGGCCCACTGAAGCTTTCTTT	CAIAGTGPTEAFF
TRBV5-6	TRBJ2-1	NA	few	TGTGCCAGCAGCTTGGAGGCAGAACCCAATGAGCAGTTCTTC	CASSLEAEPNEQFF
TRBV6-6	TRBJ1-3	NA	few	TGTGCCAGCAGTTCTGGAGGAAACACCATATATTTT	CASSSGGNTIYF
TRBV7-8	TRBJ1-2	NA	many	TGTGCCAGCAGCTTAGTCTCTGGTCGGGCAGGGCGGAGGGGCTACACCTTC	CASSLVSGRAGRRGYTF
TRBV5-1	TRBJ1-1	NA	many	TGCGCCAGCAGCTTTGGGGCCACGAACACTGAAGCTTTCTTT	CASSFGATNTEAFF
TRBV7-8	TRBJ1-1	TRBD1	many	TGTGCCAGCAGCTTTCCCAGACAGGGAAGGACTGAAGCTTTCTTT	CASSFPRQGRTEAFF
TRBV11-2	TRBJ2-2	NA	many	TGTGCCAGCAGCGACTCCAGGAACACCGGGGAGCTGTTTTTT	CASSDSRNTGELFF
TRBV7-9	TRBJ2-2	TRBD2	many	TGTGCCAGCAGCTTAAATTCGCTAGCGGGGGGCAAGAACACCGGGGAGCTGTTTTTT	CASSLNSLAGGKNTGELFF
TRBV5-6	TRBJ1-1	TRBD1	many	TGTGCCAGCAGCTTGGGAGGAGGGGGCGGGAACACTGAAGCTTTCTTT	CASSLGGGGGNTEAFF
TRBV11-2	TRBJ2-5	NA	few	TGTGCCAGCAGCATGAGGGGCGGGGTAGAAGAGACCCAGTACTTC	CASSMRGGVEETQYF
TRBV20-1	TRBJ2-7	NA	many	TGCAGTGTCAGTACTAGGTTAGACGAGCAGTACTTC	CSVSTRLDEQYF
TRBV7-8	TRBJ1-6	NA	many	TGTGCCAGCAGCTTAATCCGTCCGGGGGCCGGATCGGATTCACCCCTCCACTTT	CASSLIRPGAGSDSPLHF
TRBV20-1	TRBJ1-5	TRBD1	many	TGCAGTGCCCGGACAGGGGTTGGCAATCAGCCCCAGCATTTT	CSARTGVGNQPQHF
TRBV7-6	TRBJ2-7	TRBD2	NA	TGTGCCAGCAGCTTGATCCCGACTAGCGGGAGACCCTACGAGCAGTACTTC	CASSLIPTSGRPYEQYF
TRBV5-1	TRBJ2-1	NA	many	TGCGCCAGCAGCTTGCCCAGCAATGAGCAGTTCTTC	CASSLPSNEQFF
TRBV7-8	TRBJ2-7	TRBD2	many	TGTGCCAGCAGCTTAGTTGGAGGAGGGGAGGGTTACGAGCAGTACTTC	CASSLVGGGEGYEQYF
TRBV25-1	TRBJ1-5	NA	many	TGTGCCAGCAGTGAAGGGTGGTCGGGTCAGCCCCAGCATTTT	CASSEGWSGQPQHF
TRBV10-3	TRBJ1-1	NA	many	TGTGCCATCAGTGAGTCTTGGCCCCTGGGCGGCACTGAAGCTTTCTTT	CAISESWPLGGTEAFF
TRBV5-1	TRBJ1-4	NA	many	TGCGCCAGCAGCTTTCTGGGAGCAACTAATGAAAAACTGTTTTTT	CASSFLGATNEKLFF
TRBV20-1	TRBJ2-5	NA	many	TGCAGTGCTAGAGTACCAGGGGGGGAGACCCAGTACTTC	CSARVPGGETQYF
TRBV27	TRBJ1-1	NA	many	TGTGCCAGCAGTTCCACGGGGACTGACACTGAAGCTTTCTTT	CASSSTGTDTEAFF
TRBV29-1	TRBJ2-2	TRBD2	many	TGCAGCGTTGTCGGGGGGGCGTTGGGCGGGGAGCTGTTTTTT	CSVVGGALGGELFF
TRBV20-1	TRBJ2-1	TRBD2	many	TGCAGTGCTAGCGAAGCGGGAGGTAATTTTCGGGGGCAGTTCTTC	CSASEAGGNFRGQFF
TRBV6-6	TRBJ2-1	TRBD1	many	TGTGCCAGCAGGACCGGGACAGCATACAATGAGCAGTTCTTC	CASRTGTAYNEQFF
TRBV3-1	TRBJ2-5	NA	many	TGTGCCAGCAGCCAAGGGAGCGGCCCCGGGGCGGCCCAGTACTTC	CASSQGSGPGAAQYF
TRBV3-1	TRBJ2-7	TRBD2	many	TGTGCCAGCAGCCGAAATAGCGGGTTATTCTCCTACGAGCAGTACTTC	CASSRNSGLFSYEQYF
TRBV9	TRBJ2-7	TRBD1	medium-sized	TGTGCCAGCAACCGGGACAGCAAATCCTACGAGCAGTACTTC	CASNRDSKSYEQYF
TRBV10-3	TRBJ2-7	NA	many	TGTGCCATCAGTGAAGCCCCGGGCGAGCAGTACTTC	CAISEAPGEQYF
TRBV20-1	TRBJ1-3	TRBD1	many	TGCAGTGCTAGAGGACAGGGGGTGCGGGCTGGAAACACCATATATTTT	CSARGQGVRAGNTIYF
TRBV12-3/TRBV12-4	TRBJ2-3	NA	many	TGTGCCAGCAGTTTAGCAGGGGCCGATACGCAGTATTTT	CASSLAGADTQYF
TRBV5-1	TRBJ2-4	NA	many	TGCGCCAGCAGCTTTCGCAGGGCGGACATTCAGTACTTC	CASSFRRADIQYF
TRBV5-5	TRBJ1-2	NA	many	TGTGCCAGCAGCTTGGCCCAACGGACAGTCAACTTCTATGGCTACACCTTC	CASSLAQRTVNFYGYTF
TRBV20-1	TRBJ2-3	TRBD2	many	TGCAGTGCTGGAGGCGGGGGGGTCTTCACAGATACGCAGTATTTT	CSAGGGGVFTDTQYF
TRBV27	TRBJ1-5	NA	many	TGTGCCAGCAGTCCAGACAGTTACAATCAGCCCCAGCATTTT	CASSPDSYNQPQHF
TRBV6-5	TRBJ2-2	TRBD2	many	TGTGCCAGCAGTAGGCGGGGGGCCATACGGCGGGCCGGGGAGCTGTTTTTT	CASSRRGAIRRAGELFF
TRBV5-1	TRBJ1-2	TRBD1	NA	TGCGCCAGCTCTAACGGGGACAGGGGTTTATATGGCTACACCTTC	CASSNGDRGLYGYTF
TRBV5-1	TRBJ1-1	NA	many	TGCGCCAGCAGCTTGAGCAGCAACACTGAAGCTTTCTTT	CASSLSSNTEAFF
TRBV18	TRBJ2-7	TRBD1	few	TGTGCCAGCTCACCGCTAGGGACAGGGAGCGCCAACGAGCAGTACTTC	CASSPLGTGSANEQYF
TRBV6-5	TRBJ2-6	NA	many	TGTGCCAGCAGGCCCGGGGGGCTTGGGGCCAACGTCCTGACTTTC	CASRPGGLGANVLTF